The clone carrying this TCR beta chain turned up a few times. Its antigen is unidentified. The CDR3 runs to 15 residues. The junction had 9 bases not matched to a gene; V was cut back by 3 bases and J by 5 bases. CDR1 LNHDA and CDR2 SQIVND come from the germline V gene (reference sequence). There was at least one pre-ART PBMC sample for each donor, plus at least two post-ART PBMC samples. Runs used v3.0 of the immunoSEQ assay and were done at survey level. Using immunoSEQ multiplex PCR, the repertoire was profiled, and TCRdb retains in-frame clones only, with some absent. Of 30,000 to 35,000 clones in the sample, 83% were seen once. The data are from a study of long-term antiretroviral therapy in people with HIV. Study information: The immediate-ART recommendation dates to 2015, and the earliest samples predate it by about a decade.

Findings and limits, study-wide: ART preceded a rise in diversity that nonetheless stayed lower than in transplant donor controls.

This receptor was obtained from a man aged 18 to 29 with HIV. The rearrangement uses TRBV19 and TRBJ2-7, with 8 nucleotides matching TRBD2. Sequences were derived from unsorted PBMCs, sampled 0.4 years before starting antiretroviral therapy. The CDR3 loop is CASSIERETTHEQYF. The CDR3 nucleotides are TGTGCCAGTAGTATCGAGCGGGAGACCACCCACGAGCAGTACTTC.